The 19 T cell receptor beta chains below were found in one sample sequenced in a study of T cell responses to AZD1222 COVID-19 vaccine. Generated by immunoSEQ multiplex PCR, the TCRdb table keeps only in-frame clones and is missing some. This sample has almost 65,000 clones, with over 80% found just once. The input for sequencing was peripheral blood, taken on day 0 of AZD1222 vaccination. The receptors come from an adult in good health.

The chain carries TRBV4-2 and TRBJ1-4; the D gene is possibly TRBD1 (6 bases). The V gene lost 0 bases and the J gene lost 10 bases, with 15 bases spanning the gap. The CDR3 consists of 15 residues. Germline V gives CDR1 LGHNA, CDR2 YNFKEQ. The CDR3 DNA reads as TGTGCCAGCAGCCAAGACAGGGGTATCATAGGAAAACTGTTTTTT. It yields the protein CASSQDRGIIGKLFF.

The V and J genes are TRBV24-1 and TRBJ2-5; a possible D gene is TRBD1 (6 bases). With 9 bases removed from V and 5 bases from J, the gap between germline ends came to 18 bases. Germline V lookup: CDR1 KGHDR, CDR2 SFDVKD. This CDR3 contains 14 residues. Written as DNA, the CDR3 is TGTGCCACCTCCCCCTTGTTTAGGGGGGAGACCCAGTACTTC. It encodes CATSPLFRGETQYF.

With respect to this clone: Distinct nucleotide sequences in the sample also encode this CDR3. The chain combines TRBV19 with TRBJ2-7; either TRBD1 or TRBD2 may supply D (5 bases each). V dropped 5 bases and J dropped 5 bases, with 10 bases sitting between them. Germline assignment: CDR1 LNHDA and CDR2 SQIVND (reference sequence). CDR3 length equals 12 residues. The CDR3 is CASSPGANEQYF. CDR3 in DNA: TGTGCCAGTAGTCCCGGGGCCAACGAGCAGTACTTC.

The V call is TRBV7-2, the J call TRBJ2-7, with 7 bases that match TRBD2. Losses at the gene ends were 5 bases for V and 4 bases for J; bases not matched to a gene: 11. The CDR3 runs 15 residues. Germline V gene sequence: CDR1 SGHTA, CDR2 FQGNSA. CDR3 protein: CASSPGLGRVYEQYF. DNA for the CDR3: TGTGCCAGCAGCCCCGGACTAGGGAGGGTTTACGAGCAGTACTTC.

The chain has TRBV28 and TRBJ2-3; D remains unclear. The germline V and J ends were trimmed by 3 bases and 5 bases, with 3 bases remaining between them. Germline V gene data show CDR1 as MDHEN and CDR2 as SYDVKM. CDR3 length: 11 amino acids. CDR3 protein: CASSFLDTQYF. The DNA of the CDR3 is TGTGCCAGCAGTTTTTTAGATACGCAGTATTTT.

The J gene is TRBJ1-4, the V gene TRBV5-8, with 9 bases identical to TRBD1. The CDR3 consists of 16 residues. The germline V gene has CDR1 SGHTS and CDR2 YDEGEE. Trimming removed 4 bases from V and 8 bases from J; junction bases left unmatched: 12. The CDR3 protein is CASSTGTGRREEKLFF. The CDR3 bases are TGTGCCAGCAGCACCGGGACAGGGCGAAGGGAAGAAAAACTGTTTTTT.

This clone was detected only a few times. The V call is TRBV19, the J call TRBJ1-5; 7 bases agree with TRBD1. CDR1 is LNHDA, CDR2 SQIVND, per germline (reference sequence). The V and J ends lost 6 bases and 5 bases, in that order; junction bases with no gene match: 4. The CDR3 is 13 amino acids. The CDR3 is CASSTDRDQPQHF. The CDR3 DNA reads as TGTGCCAGTAGCACAGACAGGGATCAGCCCCAGCATTTT.

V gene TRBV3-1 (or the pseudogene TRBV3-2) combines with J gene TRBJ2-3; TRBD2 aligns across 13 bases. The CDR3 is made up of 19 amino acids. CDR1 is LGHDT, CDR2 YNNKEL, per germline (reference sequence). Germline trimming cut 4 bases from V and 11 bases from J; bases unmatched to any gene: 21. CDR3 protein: CASSPLELAGGYRGSGQYF. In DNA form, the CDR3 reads TGTGCCAGCAGCCCACTAGAACTAGCGGGGGGGTACCGCGGGAGTGGGCAGTATTTT.

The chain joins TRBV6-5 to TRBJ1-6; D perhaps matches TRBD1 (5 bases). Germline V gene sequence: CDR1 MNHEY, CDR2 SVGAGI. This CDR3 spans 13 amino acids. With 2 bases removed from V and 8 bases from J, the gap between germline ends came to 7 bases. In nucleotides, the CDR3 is TGTGCCAGCAGTTACGGGACTGATTCACCCCTCCACTTT. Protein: CASSYGTDSPLHF.

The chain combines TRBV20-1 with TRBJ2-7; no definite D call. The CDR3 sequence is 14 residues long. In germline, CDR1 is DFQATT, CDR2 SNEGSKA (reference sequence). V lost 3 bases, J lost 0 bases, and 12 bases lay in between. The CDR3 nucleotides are TGCAGTGCTAGTGACAATCCGAACTCCTACGAGCAGTACTTC. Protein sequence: CSASDNPNSYEQYF.

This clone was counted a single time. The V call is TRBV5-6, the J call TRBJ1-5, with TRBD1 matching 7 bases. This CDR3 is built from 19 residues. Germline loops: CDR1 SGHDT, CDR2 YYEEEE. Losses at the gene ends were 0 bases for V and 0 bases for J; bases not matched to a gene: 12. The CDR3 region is CASSLDCDRVGYSNQPQHF. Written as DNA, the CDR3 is TGTGCCAGCAGCTTGGATTGTGACAGGGTCGGTTATAGCAATCAGCCCCAGCATTTT. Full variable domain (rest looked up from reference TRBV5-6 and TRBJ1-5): DAGVTQSPTHLIKTRGQQVTLRCSPKSGHDTVSWYQQALGQGPQFIFQYYEEEERQRGNFPDRFSGHQFPNYSSELNVNALLLGDSALYLCASSLDCDRVGYSNQPQHFGDGTRLSIL.

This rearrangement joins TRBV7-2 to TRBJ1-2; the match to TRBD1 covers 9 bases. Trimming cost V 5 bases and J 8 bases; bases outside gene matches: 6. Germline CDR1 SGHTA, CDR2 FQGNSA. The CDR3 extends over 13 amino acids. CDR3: CASSPGTGSGYTF. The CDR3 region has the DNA TGTGCCAGCAGCCCCGGGACAGGGTCCGGCTACACCTTC.

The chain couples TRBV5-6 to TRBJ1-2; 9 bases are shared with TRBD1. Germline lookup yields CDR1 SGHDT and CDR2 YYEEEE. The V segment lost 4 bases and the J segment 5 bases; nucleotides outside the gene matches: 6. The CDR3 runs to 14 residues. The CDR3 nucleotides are TGTGCCAGCAGCGGGGGACAGGGTGGTTATGGCTACACCTTC. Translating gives CASSGGQGGYGYTF.

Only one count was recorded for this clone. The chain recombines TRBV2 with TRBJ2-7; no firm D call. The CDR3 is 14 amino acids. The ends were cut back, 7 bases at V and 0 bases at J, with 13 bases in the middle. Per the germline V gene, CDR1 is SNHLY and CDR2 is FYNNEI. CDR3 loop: CASTLSPASYEQYF. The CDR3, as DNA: TGTGCCAGCACTCTCTCACCGGCCTCCTACGAGCAGTACTTC. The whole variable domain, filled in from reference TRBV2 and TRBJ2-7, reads EPEVTQTPSHQVTQMGQEVILRCVPISNHLYFYWYRQILGQKVEFLVSFYNNEISEKSEIFDDQFSVERPDGSNFTLKIRSTKLEDSAMYFCASTLSPASYEQYFGPGTRLTVT.

The CDR3 region has the DNA TGTGCCAGCAGTGAATTTGAGGGACCCTACAATGAGCAGTTCTTC. Protein sequence: CASSEFEGPYNEQFF. The rearrangement joins TRBV6-1 to TRBJ2-1, with D perhaps TRBD1 or TRBD2 (5 bases each). Trimming removed 2 bases at V and 2 bases at J, with 10 bases between. The CDR3 runs 15 residues. Germline CDR1 and CDR2: MNHNS and SASEGT.

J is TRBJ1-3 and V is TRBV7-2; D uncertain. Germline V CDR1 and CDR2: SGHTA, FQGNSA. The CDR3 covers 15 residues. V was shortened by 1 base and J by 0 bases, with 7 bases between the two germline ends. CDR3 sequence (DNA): TGTGCCAGCAGCTTAGGAGCCAGCTCTGGAAACACCATATATTTT. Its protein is CASSLGASSGNTIYF.

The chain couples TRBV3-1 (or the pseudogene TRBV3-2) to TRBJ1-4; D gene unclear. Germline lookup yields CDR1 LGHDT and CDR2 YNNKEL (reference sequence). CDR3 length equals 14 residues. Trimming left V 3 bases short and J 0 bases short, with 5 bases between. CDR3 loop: CASSQSPTNEKLFF. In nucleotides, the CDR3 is TGTGCCAGCAGCCAGTCGCCAACTAATGAAAAACTGTTTTTT.

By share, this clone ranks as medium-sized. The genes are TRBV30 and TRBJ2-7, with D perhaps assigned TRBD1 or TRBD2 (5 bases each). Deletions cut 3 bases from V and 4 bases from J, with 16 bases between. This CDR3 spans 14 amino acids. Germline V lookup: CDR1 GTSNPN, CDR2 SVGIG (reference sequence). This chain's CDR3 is CAWRGTGSGYEQYF. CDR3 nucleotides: TGTGCCTGGAGGGGGACGGGTTCGGGGTACGAGCAGTACTTC.

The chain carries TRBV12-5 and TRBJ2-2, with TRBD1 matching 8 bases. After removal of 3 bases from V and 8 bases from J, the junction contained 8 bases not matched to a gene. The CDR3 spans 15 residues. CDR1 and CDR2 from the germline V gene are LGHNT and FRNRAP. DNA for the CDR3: TGTGCTAGTGGTTTCCGCCAGGGGGCGAAAGGGGAGCTGTTTTTT. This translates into CASGFRQGAKGELFF.